This entry features one TCR beta chain sequence. This study enrolled people aged roughly 18 to 89 from about two dozen US geographic areas. Cohorts were assigned according to the clinical history that participants reported. This specimen belongs to a study of blood T cell repertoires in COVID-19. Study background: From the United States, Italy and Spain came samples of acute and convalescent COVID-19.

In the study's own analysis: The assay estimated nucleated cells by amplifying reference gene primers. Profiling relied on immunoSEQ multiplex PCR, and the TCRdb table lists in-frame clones only, not all of them. V and J calls and clone size follow that table, whereas D and trimming were derived from the DNA. The sample consists of some 190,000 clones, 89% of them appearing once. Germline V lookup: CDR1 MNHEY, CDR2 SMNVEV (reference sequence). The germline V and J ends were trimmed by 6 bases and 2 bases, with 10 bases remaining between them. CDR3 length: 14 amino acids. The origin of this receptor is a woman between 40 and 50 years old with acute COVID-19. Sequencing used PBMCs or T cells enriched from blood (not recorded which). The V and J genes are TRBV27 and TRBJ2-2, with a tentative D call TRBD2 (6 bases). CDR3: CASRGTVNTGELFF. The DNA of the CDR3 is TGTGCCAGCAGGGGGACTGTAAACACCGGGGAGCTGTTTTTT.